This T cell receptor beta chain was captured by sequencing in a study of human T cells and chemical hapten exposure. Time point here: pre-sensitization, week 0. Noted treatment: therapeutic diphenylcyclopropenone sensitization with weekly scalp DPC. Using its own MiXCR run on the RACE reads, TCRdb lists one record per CDR3 protein. The repertoire consists of about 51,000 distinct CDR3 sequences, with approximately 9.8% occurring once and the leading ten covering about 14%. This clonotype has a handful of counts. The CDR3 contains 13 residues. V shed 5 bases and J shed 5 bases, with 9 bases lying between them. Germline V CDR1 and CDR2: SGHVS, FNYEAQ.

V usage is TRBV7-6 and J usage is TRBJ2-2; D may be TRBD1 (5 bases). The sequencing here drew on whole blood, taken in connection with sensitization to the hapten diphenylcyclopropenone (DPC). The origin of this receptor is a woman aged 40 to 50 with alopecia areata. Some clones in this sample may be carry-over from other donors' samples. The CDR3, as DNA: TGTGCCAGCAGCACCCACAGGACCGGGGAGCTGTTTTTT. Amino acid sequence: CASSTHRTGELFF.